This record concerns one TCR beta chain sequence. Its antigen remains unidentified. The data stem from a study of PD-1 blockade in classical Hodgkin lymphoma. Sequencing was performed with immunoSEQ multiplex PCR; in TCRdb, only in-frame clones are kept and a portion is missing. The sample includes about 58,000 clones, 80% to 95% of them seen just once. Germline V gene lookup returns CDR1 SGHRS and CDR2 YFSETQ. V trimming: 4 bases; J trimming: 8 bases; junction bases outside the gene matches: 5. This CDR3 has 12 residues. Brentuximab vedotin exposure varied, and every patient relapsed after autologous stem cell transplantation. Findings and caveats of the study: TCR diversity in CD4+, not CD8+, cells rose significantly by C4D1.

The clonotype was recovered from a human donor with classical Hodgkin lymphoma. Here the sequenced sample was peripheral blood mononuclear cells (PBMCs), taken before the second cycle of nivolumab. The chain couples TRBV5-1 to TRBJ1-1; 7 nucleotides match TRBD1. The CDR3: CASSEPTGEAFF. The CDR3 bases are TGCGCCAGCAGCGAACCGACAGGGGAAGCTTTCTTT. The full variable domain, its missing parts supplied by reference TRBV5-1 and TRBJ1-1, is KAGVTQTPRYLIKTRGQQVTLSCSPISGHRSVSWYQQTPGQGLQFLFEYFSETQRNKGNFPGRFSGRQFSNSRSEMNVSTLELGDSALYLCASSEPTGEAFFGQGTRLTVV.